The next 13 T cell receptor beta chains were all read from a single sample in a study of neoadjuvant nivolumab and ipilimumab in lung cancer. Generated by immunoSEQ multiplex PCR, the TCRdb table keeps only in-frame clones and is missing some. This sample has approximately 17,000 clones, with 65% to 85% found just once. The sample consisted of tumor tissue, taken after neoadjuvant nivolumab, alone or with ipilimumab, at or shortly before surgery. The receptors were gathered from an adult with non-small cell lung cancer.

CDR3 nucleotides: TGCGCCAGCAGCCCGGGTCAAGAGACCCAGTACTTC. Amino acid sequence: CASSPGQETQYF. This chain connects TRBV5-1 to TRBJ2-5; no reliable D call. This CDR3 contains 12 residues. Trimming took 4 bases from V and 2 from J, leaving 6 bases between them. Germline CDR1 is SGHRS and CDR2 is YFSETQ.

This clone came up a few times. Here the CDR3 DNA reads TGTGCCAGCAGTTATGTCAGGGGGCAAACCGAGCAGTACTTC. It specifies CASSYVRGQTEQYF. The chain employs TRBV6-5 and TRBJ2-7; 8 bases map to TRBD1. Trimming removed 3 bases from V and 6 bases from J; junction bases left unmatched: 7. CDR3 size: 14 residues. The germline V gene encodes CDR1 MNHEY and CDR2 SVGAGI.

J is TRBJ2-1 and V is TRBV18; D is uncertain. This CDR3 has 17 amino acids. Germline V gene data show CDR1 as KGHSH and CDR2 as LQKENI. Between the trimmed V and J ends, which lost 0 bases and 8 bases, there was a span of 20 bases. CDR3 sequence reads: CASSPPEPTGYNDEQFF. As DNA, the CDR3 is TGTGCCAGCTCACCACCGGAGCCGACGGGCTATAATGATGAGCAGTTCTTC.

Here the CDR3 reads CAISERAPDNEQFF. The CDR3 DNA reads as TGTGCCATCAGTGAAAGAGCGCCCGACAATGAGCAGTTCTTC. The V call is TRBV10-3, the J call TRBJ2-1; the D is unclear. From germline, CDR1 is ENHRY and CDR2 SYGVKD. V was trimmed by 3 bases and J by 5 bases, leaving 11 bases between them. This CDR3 comprises 14 residues.

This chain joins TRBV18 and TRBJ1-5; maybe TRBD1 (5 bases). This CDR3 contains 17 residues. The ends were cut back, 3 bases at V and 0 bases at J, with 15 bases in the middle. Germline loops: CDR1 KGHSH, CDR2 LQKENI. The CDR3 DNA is TGTGCCAGCTCACCGACACGGAGGGGTTATAGCAATCAGCCCCAGCATTTT. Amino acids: CASSPTRRGYSNQPQHF.

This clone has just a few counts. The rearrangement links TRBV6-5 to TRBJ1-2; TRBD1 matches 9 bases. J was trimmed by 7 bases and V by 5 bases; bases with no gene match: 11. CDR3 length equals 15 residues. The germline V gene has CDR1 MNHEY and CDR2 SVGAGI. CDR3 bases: TGTGCCAGCAGTCTTGGACAGGGGTTTAGGAGTGGCTACACCTTC. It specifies CASSLGQGFRSGYTF.

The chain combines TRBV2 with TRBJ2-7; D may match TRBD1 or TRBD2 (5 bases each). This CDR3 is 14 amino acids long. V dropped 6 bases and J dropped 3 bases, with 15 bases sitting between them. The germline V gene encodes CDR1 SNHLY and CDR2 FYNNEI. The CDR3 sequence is CASRDPGRFYEQYF. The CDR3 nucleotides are TGTGCCAGCAGGGACCCGGGACGGTTCTACGAGCAGTACTTC.

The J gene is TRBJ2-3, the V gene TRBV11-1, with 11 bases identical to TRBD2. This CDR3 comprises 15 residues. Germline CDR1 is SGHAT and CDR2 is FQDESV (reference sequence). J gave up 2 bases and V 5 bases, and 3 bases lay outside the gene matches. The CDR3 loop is CASSLLAGVTDTQYF. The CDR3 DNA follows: TGTGCCAGCAGCCTACTAGCGGGGGTCACAGATACGCAGTATTTT.

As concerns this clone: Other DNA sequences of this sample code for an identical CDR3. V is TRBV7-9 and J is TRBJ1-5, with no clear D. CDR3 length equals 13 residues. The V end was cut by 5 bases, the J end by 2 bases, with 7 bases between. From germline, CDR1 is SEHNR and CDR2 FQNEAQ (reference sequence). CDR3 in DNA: TGTGCCAGCAGCCTAGACGGCAATCAGCCCCAGCATTTT. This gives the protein CASSLDGNQPQHF.

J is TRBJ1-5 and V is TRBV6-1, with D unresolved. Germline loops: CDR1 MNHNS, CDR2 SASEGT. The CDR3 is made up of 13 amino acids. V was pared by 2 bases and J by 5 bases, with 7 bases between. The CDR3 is CASSEIGDQPQHF. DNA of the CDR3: TGTGCCAGCAGTGAAATCGGAGATCAGCCCCAGCATTTT.

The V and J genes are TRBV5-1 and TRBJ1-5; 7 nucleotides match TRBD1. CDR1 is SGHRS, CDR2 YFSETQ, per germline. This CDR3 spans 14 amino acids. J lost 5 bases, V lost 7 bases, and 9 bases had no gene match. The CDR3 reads CASSPGTVDQPQHF. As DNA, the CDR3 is TGCGCCAGCTCACCCGGGACAGTCGATCAGCCCCAGCATTTT.

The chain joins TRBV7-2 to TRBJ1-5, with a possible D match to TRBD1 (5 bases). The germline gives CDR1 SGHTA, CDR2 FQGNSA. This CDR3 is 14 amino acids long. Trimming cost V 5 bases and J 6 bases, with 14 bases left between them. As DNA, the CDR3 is TGTGCCAGCAGCCCCGGGGACGGGAGTCAGCCCCAGCATTTT. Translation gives CASSPGDGSQPQHF. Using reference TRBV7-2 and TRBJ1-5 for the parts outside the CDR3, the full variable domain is GAGVSQSPSNKVTEKGKDVELRCDPISGHTALYWYRQSLGQGLEFLIYFQGNSAPDKSGLPSDRFSAERTGGSVSTLTIQRTQQEDSAVYLCASSPGDGSQPQHFGDGTRLSIL.

The CDR3 reads CASSPEGGETEAFF. The CDR3 coding sequence is TGTGCCAGCTCACCCGAGGGGGGGGAGACTGAAGCTTTCTTT. V usage is TRBV18 and J usage is TRBJ1-1; possible D gene TRBD1, 6 bases. This CDR3 contains 14 residues. In germline, CDR1 is KGHSH, CDR2 LQKENI. V gave up 3 bases and J gave up 5 bases, with 13 bases separating them.